The clone carrying this TCR beta chain has a handful of counts. The antigen remains undetermined. In germline, CDR1 is MNHEY, CDR2 SVGAGI. V shed 6 bases and J shed 9 bases, with 21 bases lying between them. The CDR3 is 14 amino acids. Here immunoSEQ multiplex PCR was the method, and the copy in TCRdb shows in-frame clones only, minus some. Among about 9,900 clones listed, approximately 77% were seen once. The data were obtained in a study of tumor-infiltrating lymphocytes in localized non-small cell lung cancer. About the study: Resected tumor was paired with non-adjacent uninvolved lung from the same patient.

Study-wide points: Compared with uninvolved lung, tumors showed higher T cell infiltration by TCRbeta sequencing.

V and J are TRBV6-5 and TRBJ2-7, with unresolved D. The TCR was taken from a human donor with non-small cell lung cancer. Sample: lung tumor tissue. This CDR3 reads CASSFSSSFAGQYF. The CDR3 DNA sequence: TGTGCCAGCAGCTTCAGTTCCAGCTTTGCCGGGCAGTACTTC.